The 31 T cell receptor beta chains below come from one sample, sequenced in a study of blood T cell repertoires in COVID-19. The assay was immunoSEQ multiplex PCR, and TCRdb's table has in-frame clones only and misses some. The data hold 250,000 to 300,000 clones, with 80% to 90% observed a single time. The specimen sequenced was peripheral blood. The source is a woman in her seventies with COVID-19, enrolled during active disease.

The chain recombines TRBV7-2 with TRBJ2-5; TRBD2 agrees at 9 bases. This CDR3 has 17 amino acids. Germline CDR1 SGHTA, CDR2 FQGNSA. V lost 1 base, J lost 4 bases, and 10 bases stayed unmatched. The CDR3 DNA sequence: TGTGCCAGCAGCTTAGTAAGGGGCGGGAGGGCCGTAGAGACCCAGTACTTC. This encodes CASSLVRGGRAVETQYF.

The gene calls are TRBV9 and TRBJ1-1; 7 nucleotides match TRBD1. With 3 bases clipped from V and 3 bases from J, the junction kept 5 bases outside the gene matches. Per germline, CDR1 SGDLS and CDR2 YYNGEE. This CDR3 has 14 amino acids. The CDR3 DNA sequence: TGTGCCAGCAGCGGACACAGGGGTGACACTGAAGCTTTCTTT. It codes for CASSGHRGDTEAFF.

With regard to this clone: The same CDR3 arises from other DNA sequences in this sample as well. The rearrangement links TRBV19 to TRBJ2-7; D might be TRBD1 (5 bases). Germline CDR1 LNHDA, CDR2 SQIVND (reference sequence). CDR3 length: 11 amino acids. Between the trimmed V and J ends, which lost 4 bases and 4 bases, there was a span of 5 bases. The CDR3: CASSNRYEQYF. For the CDR3, the DNA is TGTGCCAGTAGTAACAGGTACGAGCAGTACTTC.

This clone was seen only a few times. The chain carries TRBV5-4 and TRBJ2-7, with 9 bases that match TRBD1. Germline loops: CDR1 SGHNT, CDR2 YYREEE (reference sequence). The CDR3 is 15 residues long. Unmatched junction bases numbered 6, after V lost 3 bases and J lost 2 bases. CDR3 DNA sequence: TGTGCCAGCAGCTCAGGACAGGGGAGGCCCTACGAGCAGTACTTC. Translation: CASSSGQGRPYEQYF. Drawing the rest from reference TRBV5-4 and TRBJ2-7, the complete variable domain is ETGVTQSPTHLIKTRGQQVTLRCSSQSGHNTVSWYQQALGQGPQFIFQYYREEENGRGNFPPRFSGLQFPNYSSELNVNALELDDSALYLCASSSGQGRPYEQYFGPGTRLTVT.

V is TRBV7-2 and J is TRBJ1-1, with D maybe TRBD1 (6 bases). V was trimmed by 5 bases and J by 1 base, leaving 11 bases between them. The CDR3 extends over 14 amino acids. From germline, CDR1 is SGHTA and CDR2 FQGNSA. The CDR3, as DNA: TGTGCCAGCAGCCAGGGACATAGGAACACTGAAGCTTTCTTT. This translates into CASSQGHRNTEAFF.

V gene TRBV25-1 combines with J gene TRBJ1-5; D unclear. This CDR3 is 15 amino acids long. Deletions cut 7 bases from V and 5 bases from J, with 18 bases between. Germline values: CDR1 MGHDK, CDR2 SYGVNS. The CDR3 DNA is TGTGCCAGCAATTCCGGCGCGGGGTCCGATCAGCCCCAGCATTTT. Residues: CASNSGAGSDQPQHF.

The J gene is TRBJ2-3, the V gene TRBV19; possibly TRBD1 for D (6 bases). The V and J ends lost 4 bases and 1 base respectively, with 9 bases between them. The germline V gene encodes CDR1 LNHDA and CDR2 SQIVND (reference sequence). The CDR3 has 14 amino acids. For the CDR3, the DNA is TGTGCCAGTAGTACCCGACAGGGCACAGATACGCAGTATTTT. Amino acid sequence: CASSTRQGTDTQYF.

The chain employs TRBV28 and TRBJ2-1; 7 bases match TRBD2. The V segment lost 7 bases and the J segment 5 bases; nucleotides outside the gene matches: 5. CDR3 size: 13 residues. The germline CDR1 and CDR2 sequences are MDHEN and SYDVKM. The CDR3 protein is CASIGRENNEQFF. The DNA of the CDR3 is TGTGCCAGCATAGGGCGGGAGAACAATGAGCAGTTCTTC.

CDR3 in DNA: TGTGCCAGCAGTTTTCTGGGTGTGGGCTCACCCCTCCACTTT. Protein product: CASSFLGVGSPLHF. This chain uses TRBV28 with TRBJ1-6; no clear D. The V and J ends lost 3 bases and 10 bases respectively, with 13 bases between them. Germline loops: CDR1 MDHEN, CDR2 SYDVKM. CDR3 size: 14 residues. Full variable domain (missing parts from reference TRBV28 and TRBJ1-6): DVKVTQSSRYLVKRTGEKVFLECVQDMDHENMFWYRQDPGLGLRLIYFSYDVKMKEKGDIPEGYSVSREKKERFSLILESASTNQTSMYLCASSFLGVGSPLHFGNGTRLTVT.

The V and J genes are TRBV13 and TRBJ1-2; no reliable D call. The germline V gene encodes CDR1 PRHDT and CDR2 FYEKMQ (reference sequence). Trimming stripped 0 bases from V and 6 bases from J, with 14 bases between. The CDR3 runs to 15 residues. The DNA of the CDR3 is TGTGCCAGCAGCTTAGGCCCCGGAGGAGTAGATGGCTACACCTTC. It is translated as CASSLGPGGVDGYTF.

A single count supports this clone. V is TRBV30 and J is TRBJ2-2, with 8 bases lining up with TRBD1. The CDR3 is 13 residues long. Germline lookup yields CDR1 GTSNPN and CDR2 SVGIG (reference sequence). After removal of 5 bases from V and 7 bases from J, the junction contained 6 bases not matched to a gene. CDR3: CAWHQGAGGELFF. In DNA, the CDR3 is TGTGCCTGGCATCAGGGGGCCGGCGGGGAGCTGTTTTTT.

The rearrangement joins TRBV23-1 to TRBJ2-3; 9 nucleotides line up with TRBD2. TRBV23-1 is classed as an ORF, of uncertain function. The CDR3 totals 20 residues. V shed 0 bases and J 0 bases; nucleotides not matched to a gene: 13. This CDR3 is CASSQSIWREGHTSTDTQYF. CDR3 coding DNA: TGCGCCAGCAGTCAATCGATTTGGCGGGAGGGCCATACTAGCACAGATACGCAGTATTTT.

This clone came up a few times. The CDR3 DNA is TGTGCCAGCAGTTTCGGGCAGGGCCGAAGTCACCTTAACTATGGCTACACCTTC. It encodes CASSFGQGRSHLNYGYTF. The V and J genes are TRBV27 and TRBJ1-2; D may be TRBD1 (5 bases). The CDR3 is made up of 18 amino acids. CDR1 is MNHEY, CDR2 SMNVEV, per germline (reference sequence). V was cut by 3 bases and J by 1 base, with 21 bases left in between.

This chain connects TRBV6-6 to TRBJ2-7; TRBD2 might be the D (6 bases). CDR3 length equals 12 residues. Germline assignment: CDR1 MNHNY and CDR2 SVGAGI (reference sequence). V lost 7 bases and J 5 bases, leaving 12 bases between the germline ends. The CDR3 coding sequence is TGTGCCAGCACGGGCGGGACCAACGAGCAGTACTTC. It translates to CASTGGTNEQYF.

This clone was found once. V and J are TRBV18 and TRBJ1-2; D call uncertain. Per the germline V gene, CDR1 is KGHSH and CDR2 is LQKENI. This CDR3 is 15 amino acids long. V was trimmed by 3 bases and J by 4 bases, leaving 15 bases between them. The CDR3 region is CASSPFGQEGYGYTF. The CDR3 DNA reads as TGTGCCAGCTCACCTTTCGGGCAGGAGGGCTATGGCTACACCTTC.

This chain uses TRBV2 with TRBJ1-5, with 8 bases lining up with TRBD1. V was pared by 1 base and J by 5 bases, with 4 bases of the junction left unmatched. The CDR3 runs 15 residues. CDR1 and CDR2 (germline): SNHLY, FYNNEI. CDR3 in amino acids: CASSEDRGRYQPQHF. Written as DNA, the CDR3 is TGTGCCAGCAGTGAAGACAGGGGGAGATATCAGCCCCAGCATTTT.

The V gene is TRBV9, the J gene TRBJ2-6; D might be TRBD2 (5 bases). The CDR3 length is 13 residues. V lost 3 bases, J lost 12 bases, and 13 bases lay in between. The germline V gene has CDR1 SGDLS and CDR2 YYNGEE. CDR3 sequence (DNA): TGTGCCAGCAGCGAGAGGGTATCTAGCGTCCTGACTTTC. Translated: CASSERVSSVLTF.

This chain links TRBV24-1 with TRBJ2-6; perhaps TRBD1 as D (6 bases). V was cut by 3 bases and J by 0 bases, with 14 bases left in between. The germline CDR1 and CDR2 sequences are KGHDR and SFDVKD. The CDR3 consists of 18 residues. The DNA of the CDR3 is TGTGCCACCAGTGATGCCGGACAGCAGATCTCTGGGGCCAACGTCCTGACTTTC. Protein product: CATSDAGQQISGANVLTF.

The chain is built from TRBV28 and TRBJ1-3; D is ambiguous. CDR3 length: 15 residues. Trimming stripped 0 bases from V and 2 bases from J, with 8 bases between. Germline values: CDR1 MDHEN, CDR2 SYDVKM. Written as DNA, the CDR3 is TGTGCCAGCAGTTTATGGAGGGCCCCTGGAAACACCATATATTTT. Protein sequence: CASSLWRAPGNTIYF.

This rearrangement joins TRBV5-4 to TRBJ2-1; 9 bases are a match to TRBD2. Germline values: CDR1 SGHNT, CDR2 YYREEE (reference sequence). J lost 6 bases, V lost 0 bases, and 10 bases had no gene match. This CDR3 comprises 17 residues. The CDR3 nucleotides are TGTGCCAGCAGCTTGGCCGGAGGAGGAGCGGGAGGCAATGAGCAGTTCTTC. This encodes CASSLAGGGAGGNEQFF.

This clone was seen a single time. The chain links TRBV6-6 to TRBJ1-2; TRBD1 is a possible D gene (5 bases). Germline CDR1 and CDR2: MNHNY and SVGAGI (reference sequence). V lost 2 bases and J 3 bases, leaving 7 bases between the germline ends. The CDR3 is 13 amino acids. CDR3 DNA: TGTGCCAGCAGTTACCCGGGGGACTATGGCTACACCTTC. Its translation: CASSYPGDYGYTF.

CDR3 loop: CASRGRSGQPQHF. Written as DNA, the CDR3 is TGTGCCAGCAGGGGGAGGTCCGGCCAGCCCCAGCATTTT. The genes are TRBV2 and TRBJ1-5; D is undetermined. The germline CDR1 and CDR2 sequences are SNHLY and FYNNEI. The CDR3 is made up of 13 amino acids. V shed 6 bases and J shed 7 bases, with 13 bases lying between them.

The chain links TRBV6-5 to TRBJ1-5, with a weak D call TRBD1 (5 bases). The CDR3 is 15 amino acids. With 6 bases removed from V and 1 base from J, the gap between germline ends came to 13 bases. Germline CDR1 and CDR2: MNHEY and SVGAGI. The CDR3 spells CASRHFGGSNQPQHF. The DNA of the CDR3 is TGTGCCAGCAGACACTTCGGGGGGAGCAATCAGCCCCAGCATTTT.

The gene calls are TRBV4-2 and TRBJ1-3; the match to TRBD1 covers 10 bases. The CDR3 is made up of 16 amino acids. The germline CDR1 and CDR2 sequences are LGHNA and YNFKEQ. Unmatched junction bases numbered 6, after V lost 3 bases and J lost 4 bases. Here the CDR3 DNA reads TGTGCCAGCAGCCACGACAGGGGGCAAGAAGGAAACACCATATATTTT. This codes for CASSHDRGQEGNTIYF.

The CDR3 nucleotides read TGTGCCAGCAGTTACTCGAGACAGGGGAGAAATGAGCAGTTCTTC. It yields the protein CASSYSRQGRNEQFF. This chain joins TRBV6-6 and TRBJ2-1; 8 nucleotides line up with TRBD1. The V gene end was trimmed by 0 bases and the J gene end by 7 bases; junction bases not matched to a gene: 5. CDR3 length: 15 residues. The germline CDR1 and CDR2 sequences are MNHNY and SVGAGI (reference sequence).

The genes are TRBV6-5 and TRBJ1-5, with a weak D call TRBD1 (5 bases). This CDR3 comprises 13 residues. V dropped 4 bases and J dropped 2 bases, with 6 bases sitting between them. Per germline, CDR1 MNHEY and CDR2 SVGAGI. The CDR3 DNA is TGTGCCAGCAGTTCCAGGGGCAATCAGCCCCAGCATTTT. Encoded protein: CASSSRGNQPQHF.

The rearrangement joins TRBV28 to TRBJ2-7, with 9 bases fitting TRBD1. Trimming took 8 bases from V and 3 from J; bases not matched to a gene: 11. The germline gives CDR1 MDHEN, CDR2 SYDVKM. This CDR3 has 15 residues. CDR3 residues: CASGEPGQGYYEQYF. The CDR3 nucleotides are TGTGCCAGCGGAGAGCCGGGACAGGGTTACTACGAGCAGTACTTC.

The rearrangement links TRBV14 to TRBJ2-3, with D possibly matching TRBD2 (6 bases). Germline CDR1 reads SGHDN; CDR2 reads FVKESK. CDR3 size: 15 residues. Deletions cut 0 bases from V and 1 base from J, with 8 bases between. The CDR3 DNA is TGTGCCAGCAGCCAAGATTCGGGGGGCACAGATACGCAGTATTTT. Translating it yields CASSQDSGGTDTQYF. Full variable domain (missing parts from reference TRBV14 and TRBJ2-3): EAGVTQFPSHSVIEKGQTVTLRCDPISGHDNLYWYRRVMGKEIKFLLHFVKESKQDESGMPNNRFLAERTGGTYSTLKVQPAELEDSGVYFCASSQDSGGTDTQYFGPGTRLTVL.

V is TRBV19 and J is TRBJ2-5; TRBD2 aligns across 12 bases. Germline lookup yields CDR1 LNHDA and CDR2 SQIVND (reference sequence). The ends lost 4 bases at V and 4 bases at J; junction bases unmatched: 4. The CDR3 length is 15 residues. In DNA, the CDR3 is TGTGCCAGTAGTAGGACTAGCGGGATGGGAGAGACCCAGTACTTC. This gives the protein CASSRTSGMGETQYF.

This clone was seen just once. The chain recombines TRBV6-5 with TRBJ1-1; 8 positions agree with TRBD1. Germline V gene lookup returns CDR1 MNHEY and CDR2 SVGAGI. There are 15 residues in the CDR3. With 5 bases clipped from V and 1 base from J, the junction kept 6 bases outside the gene matches. CDR3 loop: CASSTQDRANTEAFF. The CDR3 bases are TGTGCCAGCAGTACCCAGGACAGGGCGAACACTGAAGCTTTCTTT.

This clone was seen only once. The J gene is TRBJ2-7, the V gene TRBV7-9, with D perhaps matching TRBD1 (6 bases). Germline lookup yields CDR1 SEHNR and CDR2 FQNEAQ (reference sequence). The CDR3 loop spans 14 amino acids. The germline V and J ends were trimmed by 0 bases and 4 bases, with 10 bases remaining between them. The CDR3 sequence: CASSLAGAEYEQYF. Here the CDR3 DNA reads TGTGCCAGCAGCTTAGCGGGGGCAGAATACGAGCAGTACTTC.